The T cell receptor beta chain under discussion was sequenced for a study of vaccination effects on CD4 cells after COVID-19. Study-wide background: Two convalescent patients provided samples 16 days and one week prevaccination.

The table came from immunoSEQ multiplex PCR; TCRdb's copy has only in-frame clones and leaves some out. The sample includes some 56,000 clones, 75% to 85% of them seen just once. Antigen-specific CD4+ T cells were expanded with viral peptide pools in the ViraFEST assay before sequencing. Having been cultured for under twelve days, the cells underwent CD4+ T cell isolation. The person had a PCR-confirmed SARS-CoV-2 infection during March to December 2020. It was an HIV-1 Nef peptide pool that made up the negative control culture. The CDR3 contains 12 residues. V gave up 2 bases and J gave up 4 bases, with 6 bases separating them. Germline V CDR1 and CDR2: GTSNPN, SVGIG (reference sequence). In the case of this clone: Its matching antigen is unknown.

The chain has TRBV30 and TRBJ1-3; unclear D gene. This receptor was obtained from a human donor who had a prior SARS-CoV-2 infection. The material was CD4+ T cells from PBMCs cultured with HIV peptides, obtained before COVID-19 vaccination. Sample subset: HIV-1 Nef peptide pool negative control/reference culture. CDR3 sequence reads: CAWSSLGNTIYF. CDR3 bases: TGTGCCTGGAGTAGCCTCGGAAACACCATATATTTT.